Below are 3 T cell receptor beta chains sequenced from a single sample in a study of blood T cells in healthy people across ages. A sample-barcoded 5' primer and a J-beta primer mix were used in a second PCR of roughly 6 to 11 cycles. TCRdb passed the 5' RACE reads through MiXCR, listing each CDR3 protein once. The sample contains approximately 880,000 distinct CDR3 sequences, around 48% of which appear only once. Sequencing was carried out using blood. Source of these receptors: a man younger than 45 in good health.

About this clonotype: This may come from a read error, since a much larger clone is one base off. V is TRBV28 and J is TRBJ2-1; 9 nucleotides agree with TRBD2. The J call is doubtful: the DNA matches TRBJ2-7 better. The CDR3 is 15 amino acids. Germline V gene data show CDR1 as MDHEN and CDR2 as SYDVKM. The CDR3: CASTSGAGGHNEQYF. Written as DNA, the CDR3 is TGTGCCAGCACGTCCGGCGCGGGGGGGCACAATGAGCAGTACTTC.

This clonotype was observed a few times. This chain uses TRBV6-5 with TRBJ1-4; TRBD1 aligns across 7 bases. V gave up 5 bases and J gave up 7 bases; unmatched junction bases: 10. The CDR3 is 15 residues long. Germline-derived CDR1 and CDR2 are MNHEY and SVGAGI. The CDR3 bases are TGTGCCAGCAGTCAAGGGGCGACAGGGTTTGAAAAACTGTTTTTT. Its protein product is CASSQGATGFEKLFF.

This sequence joins TRBV7-2 and TRBJ2-1; 10 bases fit TRBD2. The CDR3 length is 15 residues. The germline V gene encodes CDR1 SGHTA and CDR2 FQGNSA. V shed 3 bases, J shed 6 bases, and the junction held 5 bases outside the gene matches. CDR3 coding DNA: TGTGCCAGCAGCTTTGAGGTAGCGGGGGGCAATGAGCAGTTCTTC. Its translation: CASSFEVAGGNEQFF.